The 32 T cell receptor beta chains presented below share a single source sample, sequenced in a study of blood T cell repertoires in COVID-19 (dated by TCRdb to about 2020). The library was made by the immunoSEQ multiplex PCR assay. TCRdb took this table from immuneACCESS and kept in-frame rearrangements with V and J called. Such tables lack part of the clones; where checked against another copy, unresolved V genes explain under half of the gap, and the rest is unexplained. The sample includes roughly 36,000 clones, with 87% observed a single time. About 25% of the sample is in the top ten clones. Material: peripheral blood. The receptors originated from a middle-aged man with active or convalescent COVID-19.

The gene calls are TRBV7-9 and TRBJ2-1; D is perhaps TRBD1 (8 bases). V shed 4 bases and J shed 5 bases, with 18 bases lying between them. Germline CDR1 and CDR2: SEHNR and FQNEAQ (reference sequence). CDR3 length equals 16 residues. Here the CDR3 reads CASSSKGGTGNNEQFF. The DNA of the CDR3 is TGTGCCAGCAGCTCCAAGGGGGGGACAGGTAACAATGAGCAGTTCTTC.

This chain joins TRBV7-8 and TRBJ2-1; weak D call: TRBD1 (6 bases). V lost 4 bases, J lost 5 bases, and 12 bases lay in between. Per the germline V gene, CDR1 is SGHVS and CDR2 is FQNEAQ. CDR3 length equals 14 residues. CDR3 sequence: CASSSGQINNEQFF. The CDR3 region has the DNA TGTGCCAGCAGCTCCGGACAGATTAACAATGAGCAGTTCTTC.

The chain carries TRBV6-6 and TRBJ1-1, with 10 bases identical to TRBD1. The CDR3 has 16 amino acids. Germline V gene data show CDR1 as MNHNY and CDR2 as SVGAGI (reference sequence). V dropped 6 bases and J dropped 0; count of bases not matched to a gene: 7. The CDR3 coding sequence is TGTGCCAGCAGGCTCCCGGGACAGGGGATGAACACTGAAGCTTTCTTT. It codes for CASRLPGQGMNTEAFF.

The chain recombines TRBV28 with TRBJ1-1, with D perhaps matching TRBD1 (6 bases). The CDR3 runs to 14 residues. The V and J ends lost 3 bases and 7 bases respectively, with 15 bases between them. Germline-derived CDR1 and CDR2 are MDHEN and SYDVKM. CDR3 loop: CASSLGRGGGEAFF. The CDR3 region has the DNA TGTGCCAGCAGTTTGGGCAGGGGTGGTGGTGAAGCTTTCTTT.

In DNA form, the CDR3 reads TGTGCCAGCAGCGCACAGGGGCACTATGGCTACACCTTC. Its protein is CASSAQGHYGYTF. The chain employs TRBV7-2 and TRBJ1-2; 7 bases are a match to TRBD1. This CDR3 has 13 amino acids. J was trimmed by 3 bases and V by 5 bases; bases with no gene match: 3. CDR1 and CDR2 (germline): SGHTA, FQGNSA.

The chain recombines TRBV7-9 with TRBJ1-1; perhaps TRBD1 as D (5 bases). The CDR3 is made up of 13 amino acids. CDR1 is SEHNR, CDR2 FQNEAQ, per germline (reference sequence). V was clipped by 5 bases and J by 4 bases, with 11 bases between them. The CDR3 is CASSLNGGTEAFF. The CDR3 DNA sequence: TGTGCCAGCAGCCTCAACGGGGGCACTGAAGCTTTCTTT.

V gene TRBV7-8 combines with J gene TRBJ2-1; possible D gene TRBD2, 5 bases. Per germline, CDR1 SGHVS and CDR2 FQNEAQ. This CDR3 spans 11 amino acids. The V gene lost 5 bases and the J gene lost 9 bases, with 8 bases spanning the gap. The CDR3 is CASSRRGEQFF. CDR3 DNA sequence: TGTGCCAGCAGCCGTCGGGGTGAGCAGTTCTTC. The complete variable domain, with remaining parts taken from reference TRBV7-8 and TRBJ2-1, reads GAGVSQSPRYKVAKRGQDVALRCDPISGHVSLFWYQQALGQGPEFLTYFQNEAQLDKSGLPSDRFFAERPEGSVSTLKIQRTQQEDSAVYLCASSRRGEQFFGPGTRLTVL.

The rearrangement joins TRBV29-1 to TRBJ1-2, with TRBD1 identical over 12 bases. This CDR3 is built from 16 residues. V dropped 7 bases and J dropped 0; count of bases not matched to a gene: 9. Germline loops: CDR1 SQVTM, CDR2 ANQGSEA. The CDR3: CSAVRDRGLPNYGYTF. CDR3 bases: TGCAGCGCCGTTCGGGACAGGGGGCTCCCTAACTATGGCTACACCTTC.

V gene TRBV5-1 combines with J gene TRBJ2-7; 8 bases agree with TRBD1. Germline V lookup: CDR1 SGHRS, CDR2 YFSETQ. The CDR3 is 13 amino acids. V dropped 2 bases and J dropped 7; count of bases not matched to a gene: 5. CDR3 loop: CASSLDTGGEQYV. CDR3 sequence (DNA): TGCGCCAGCAGCTTAGACACAGGGGGTGAGCAGTACGTC.

The V gene is TRBV29-1, the J gene TRBJ1-2, with D tentatively TRBD1 (5 bases). CDR1 and CDR2 from the germline V gene are SQVTM and ANQGSEA. V was clipped by 0 bases and J by 0 bases, with 17 bases between them. There are 17 residues in the CDR3. In nucleotides, the CDR3 is TGCAGCGTTGAAGATCGTCGCAGGGTCTTAGCTAACTATGGCTACACCTTC. Its protein product is CSVEDRRRVLANYGYTF. Variable domain in full (rest from reference TRBV29-1 and TRBJ1-2): SAVISQKPSRDICQRGTSLTIQCQVDSQVTMMFWYRQQPGQSLTLIATANQGSEATYESGFVIDKFPISRPNLTFSTLTVSNMSPEDSSIYLCSVEDRRRVLANYGYTFGSGTRLTVV.

The chain combines TRBV7-2 with TRBJ1-1; TRBD1 agrees at 8 bases. Germline lookup yields CDR1 SGHTA and CDR2 FQGNSA. Trimming cost V 5 bases and J 5 bases; bases outside gene matches: 10. The CDR3 length is 15 residues. DNA of the CDR3: TGTGCCAGCAGCCCTCAGACAGGGGTTGGGACTGAAGCTTTCTTT. Translated, it gives CASSPQTGVGTEAFF.

The V gene is TRBV28, the J gene TRBJ1-5, with 10 bases matching TRBD1. J was trimmed by 0 bases and V by 5 bases; bases with no gene match: 10. The CDR3 totals 18 residues. CDR1 is MDHEN, CDR2 SYDVKM, per germline. CDR3 in amino acids: CASSTPGQGRTSNQPQHF. The CDR3 bases are TGTGCCAGCAGTACACCGGGACAGGGGAGGACTAGCAATCAGCCCCAGCATTTT.

The chain recombines TRBV19 with TRBJ1-6, with TRBD1 identical over 7 bases. The CDR3 has 17 amino acids. J gave up 4 bases and V 4 bases, and 10 bases lay outside the gene matches. Per the germline V gene, CDR1 is LNHDA and CDR2 is SQIVND (reference sequence). The CDR3 spells CASSTTRRQGYNSPLHF. In DNA, the CDR3 is TGTGCCAGTAGTACTACCAGGAGACAGGGTTATAATTCACCCCTCCACTTT.

The chain uses TRBV6-4 and TRBJ1-1, with TRBD1 as a possible D gene (6 bases). This CDR3 comprises 13 residues. V lost 6 bases and J lost 1, with 9 bases in between. In germline, CDR1 is MRHNA, CDR2 SNTAGT. CDR3 region: CASSWTENTEAFF. The CDR3 region has the DNA TGTGCCAGCAGCTGGACAGAGAACACTGAAGCTTTCTTT.

The chain links TRBV10-3 to TRBJ2-1, with TRBD2 identical over 9 bases. Germline V gives CDR1 ENHRY, CDR2 SYGVKD. This CDR3 contains 15 residues. V shed 6 bases and J 4 bases; nucleotides not matched to a gene: 7. CDR3 nucleotides: TGTGCCATCAGCTACGCTAGCGGGGCTTACAATGAGCAGTTCTTC. It codes for CAISYASGAYNEQFF.

CDR3 amino acids: CAISVGGSYEQYV. The DNA for the CDR3 is TGTGCCATCAGTGTAGGGGGCTCCTACGAGCAGTACGTC. This rearrangement joins TRBV10-3 to TRBJ2-7, with D tentatively TRBD1 (6 bases). Trimming removed 4 bases from V and 0 bases from J, with 7 bases in between. The CDR3 is 13 residues long. Germline CDR1 is ENHRY and CDR2 is SYGVKD.

This rearrangement joins TRBV7-2 to TRBJ2-7; TRBD2 matches 9 bases. The germline gives CDR1 SGHTA, CDR2 FQGNSA. Losses at the gene ends were 5 bases for V and 3 bases for J; bases not matched to a gene: 8. The length of the CDR3 is 15 residues. Here the CDR3 reads CASSLGGSGGYEQYF. Written as DNA, the CDR3 is TGTGCCAGCAGCCTCGGAGGTAGCGGGGGCTACGAGCAGTACTTC.

This chain links TRBV19 with TRBJ1-2; D call uncertain. V lost 3 bases, J lost 6 bases, and 11 bases lay in between. This CDR3 has 13 residues. Germline V gives CDR1 LNHDA, CDR2 SQIVND (reference sequence). CDR3 nucleotide sequence: TGTGCCAGTAGTATCATCGGGTACGATGGCTACACCTTC. Residues: CASSIIGYDGYTF.

The CDR3 region is CASSGPYSNQPQHF. CDR3 DNA: TGTGCCAGCAGTGGGCCGTATAGCAATCAGCCCCAGCATTTT. The chain uses TRBV2 and TRBJ1-5; D is undetermined. Trimming pared 4 bases from V and 0 bases from J, leaving 7 bases between. There are 14 residues in the CDR3. Germline V gene sequence: CDR1 SNHLY, CDR2 FYNNEI.

This clone occurred a few times. J is TRBJ2-6 and V is TRBV7-3; D ambiguous. V lost 1 base to trimming and J lost 0 bases, with 7 bases between them. Germline assignment: CDR1 SGHTA and CDR2 FQGTGA. The CDR3 has 16 residues. The CDR3 coding sequence is TGTGCCAGCAGCTTAAGCCTCAGCTCTGGGGCCAACGTCCTGACTTTC. Translated: CASSLSLSSGANVLTF. The complete variable domain, with remaining parts taken from reference TRBV7-3 and TRBJ2-6, reads GAGVSQTPSNKVTEKGKYVELRCDPISGHTALYWYRQSLGQGPEFLIYFQGTGAADDSGLPNDRFFAVRPEGSVSTLKIQRTERGDSAVYLCASSLSLSSGANVLTFGAGSRLTVL.

This sequence joins TRBV24-1 and TRBJ2-1; TRBD2 aligns across 9 bases. The V gene's germline CDR1 is KGHDR and CDR2 SFDVKD. Trimming cost V 0 bases and J 0 bases; bases outside gene matches: 2. The length of the CDR3 is 17 residues. The CDR3 bases are TGTGCCACCAGTGATTTGGGCGGGAGGGACTCCTACAATGAGCAGTTCTTC. Amino acid sequence: CATSDLGGRDSYNEQFF.

The chain employs TRBV6-6 and TRBJ2-7, with 7 bases fitting TRBD1. The CDR3 is 13 residues long. Losses at the gene ends were 2 bases for V and 3 bases for J; bases not matched to a gene: 1. Germline-derived CDR1 and CDR2 are MNHNY and SVGAGI (reference sequence). Here the CDR3 DNA reads TGTGCCAGCAGTTACGACAGGGTCTACGAGCAGTACGTC. Its translation: CASSYDRVYEQYV.

A note on this clone: The sample holds other DNA sequences that translate to the same CDR3. The chain uses TRBV20-1 and TRBJ2-7; D gene ambiguous. CDR1 is DFQATT, CDR2 SNEGSKA, per germline (reference sequence). The CDR3 sequence is 11 residues long. Trimming took 3 bases from V and 5 from J, leaving 8 bases between them. The CDR3, as DNA: TGCAGTGCTAGCTCCGGTCACGAGCAGTACGTC. Protein product: CSASSGHEQYV.

The gene calls are TRBV25-1 and TRBJ1-4, with 9 bases lining up with TRBD1. CDR1 and CDR2 from the germline V gene are MGHDK and SYGVNS. The CDR3 extends over 15 amino acids. J was trimmed by 5 bases and V by 3 bases; bases with no gene match: 4. The CDR3 region has the DNA TGTGCCAGCAGTGAGCCGGGACAGGGAAATGAAAAACTGTTTTTT. It codes for CASSEPGQGNEKLFF.

The J gene is TRBJ2-1, the V gene TRBV7-3, with 9 bases lining up with TRBD2. The CDR3 length is 15 residues. Germline lookup yields CDR1 SGHTA and CDR2 FQGTGA. Trimming at V came to 2 bases and at J to 2 bases, leaving 1 base not matched to a gene. The CDR3 reads CASSLASGTYNEQFF. In DNA form, the CDR3 reads TGTGCCAGCAGCTTAGCTAGCGGGACCTACAATGAGCAGTTCTTC. The entire variable domain, with the rest obtained from reference TRBV7-3 and TRBJ2-1, is as follows: GAGVSQTPSNKVTEKGKYVELRCDPISGHTALYWYRQSLGQGPEFLIYFQGTGAADDSGLPNDRFFAVRPEGSVSTLKIQRTERGDSAVYLCASSLASGTYNEQFFGPGTRLTVL.

This chain connects TRBV7-2 to TRBJ2-1; 12 bases match TRBD2. From germline, CDR1 is SGHTA and CDR2 FQGNSA. Trimming removed 1 base from V and 6 bases from J; junction bases left unmatched: 4. The CDR3 length is 16 residues. CDR3 in amino acids: CASSLVWTSGANEQFF. CDR3 DNA sequence: TGTGCCAGCAGCTTAGTATGGACTAGCGGGGCCAATGAGCAGTTCTTC.

This clone is medium-sized in the sample. The chain employs TRBV5-4 and TRBJ1-2; 10 bases are a match to TRBD1. The CDR3 sequence is 15 residues long. V lost 2 bases, J lost 2 bases, and 3 bases stayed unmatched. CDR1 SGHNT and CDR2 YYREEE come from the germline V gene (reference sequence). DNA of the CDR3: TGTGCCAGCAGCTTTAGGGGACAGGGGAACTATGGCTACACCTTC. Protein: CASSFRGQGNYGYTF.

The chain recombines TRBV5-1 with TRBJ2-2, with TRBD1 matching 8 bases. V lost 7 bases and J lost 5; bases outside the gene matches: 10. This CDR3 spans 15 amino acids. Germline CDR1 and CDR2: SGHRS and YFSETQ. The CDR3 region has the DNA TGCGCCAGCCTTCCCGGACAGGGCATTACCGGGGAGCTGTTTTTT. Translated: CASLPGQGITGELFF.

The chain uses TRBV11-1 and TRBJ2-2, with D possibly TRBD1 on 5 matching bases. V lost 5 bases and J lost 6, with 7 bases in between. The CDR3 contains 12 residues. From germline, CDR1 is SGHAT and CDR2 FQDESV (reference sequence). CDR3 bases: TGTGCCAGCAGCAGGGGTGCCGGGGAGCTGTTTTTT. Its protein is CASSRGAGELFF.

The genes are TRBV28 and TRBJ1-3; 7 positions agree with TRBD1. The trim removed 1 base at V and 6 bases at J, leaving 12 bases unmatched. This CDR3 is built from 17 residues. The V gene's germline CDR1 is MDHEN and CDR2 SYDVKM. The CDR3 DNA reads as TGTGCCAGCAGTTTATTACCCCGACAGGGTAGGGAAAACACCATATATTTT. It is translated as CASSLLPRQGRENTIYF.

The rearrangement joins TRBV5-1 to TRBJ2-3, with a tentative D call TRBD2 (5 bases). The V gene's germline CDR1 is SGHRS and CDR2 YFSETQ. Trimming cost V 4 bases and J 6 bases, with 9 bases left between them. The CDR3 covers 12 residues. CDR3 in DNA: TGCGCCAGCAGCGAGGGTGGGGATACGCAGTATTTT. This encodes CASSEGGDTQYF.

The chain links TRBV30 to TRBJ2-5, with D possibly being TRBD1 (5 bases). The CDR3 is made up of 15 amino acids. Trimming took 0 bases from V and 4 from J, leaving 15 bases between them. Germline-derived CDR1 and CDR2 are GTSNPN and SVGIG (reference sequence). CDR3 nucleotide sequence: TGTGCCTGGAGTGTAGGTCAGGGCGGCCGAGAGACCCAGTACTTC. Translation gives CAWSVGQGGRETQYF. The whole variable domain, filled in from reference TRBV30 and TRBJ2-5, reads SQTIHQWPATLVQPVGSPLSLECTVEGTSNPNLYWYRQAAGRGLQLLFYSVGIGQISSEVPQNLSASRPQDRQFILSSKKLLLSDSGFYLCAWSVGQGGRETQYFGPGTRLLVL.